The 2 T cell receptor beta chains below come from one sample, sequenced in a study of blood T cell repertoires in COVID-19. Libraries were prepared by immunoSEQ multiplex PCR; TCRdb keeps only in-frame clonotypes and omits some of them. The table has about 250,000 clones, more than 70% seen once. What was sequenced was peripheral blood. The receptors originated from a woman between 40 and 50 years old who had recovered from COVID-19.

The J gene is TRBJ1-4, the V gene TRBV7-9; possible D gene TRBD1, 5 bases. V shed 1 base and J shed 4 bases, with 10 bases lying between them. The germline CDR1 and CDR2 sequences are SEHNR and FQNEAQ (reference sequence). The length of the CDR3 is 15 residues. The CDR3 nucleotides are TGTGCCAGCAGCTTAGGGGCAGGGCATAATGAAAAACTGTTTTTT. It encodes CASSLGAGHNEKLFF.

CDR3 amino acids: CASSQRQGMGGYTF. In DNA form, the CDR3 reads TGTGCCAGCAGCCAGCGACAGGGGATGGGTGGCTACACCTTC. The V call is TRBV14, the J call TRBJ1-2, with 8 bases fitting TRBD1. The CDR3 loop spans 14 amino acids. CDR1 SGHDN and CDR2 FVKESK come from the germline V gene. V lost 3 bases, J lost 7 bases, and 7 bases stayed unmatched. The full variable domain, with the rest looked up from reference TRBV14 and TRBJ1-2, is EAGVTQFPSHSVIEKGQTVTLRCDPISGHDNLYWYRRVMGKEIKFLLHFVKESKQDESGMPNNRFLAERTGGTYSTLKVQPAELEDSGVYFCASSQRQGMGGYTFGSGTRLTVV.